This T cell receptor beta chain is from a study of cytomegalovirus exposure and HLA in healthy donors. V lost 3 bases to trimming and J lost 6 bases; unmatched junction nucleotides: 11. Germline V gene data show CDR1 as LNHDA and CDR2 as SQIVND (reference sequence). CDR3 length: 15 residues. A multiplex PCR was run with 60 Vbeta primers and 13 Jbeta primers. The data were produced by immunoSEQ multiplex PCR, yet TCRdb's version contains in-frame clones alone and is incomplete. The sample lists roughly 100,000 clones, about 83% occurring once. The receptor was derived from a young man in good health and CMV-seronegative. The rearrangement uses TRBV19 and TRBJ2-7, with TRBD1 identical over 7 bases. Input material: PBMCs. The CDR3 coding sequence is TGTGCCAGTAGTATTTATCTACAGGGGATAGGCGAGCAGTACTTC. It codes for CASSIYLQGIGEQYF.